The 18 T cell receptor beta chains below come from one sample, sequenced in a study of PD-1 blockade in mismatch repair-deficient tumors. Using immunoSEQ multiplex PCR, the repertoire was profiled, and TCRdb retains in-frame clones only, with some absent. The table has 40,000 or so clones, over 70% seen once; the top ten hold around 0.98%. The source material was PBMCs, sampled less than 40 weeks after starting pembrolizumab. These TCRs come from an adult with mismatch repair-deficient cancer.

The sample holds one count of this clone. This rearrangement joins TRBV9 to TRBJ2-5, with 10 bases fitting TRBD2. Germline CDR1 reads SGDLS; CDR2 reads YYNGEE. Trimming cost V 4 bases and J 1 base; bases outside gene matches: 7. The CDR3 has 16 amino acids. CDR3 in DNA: TGTGCCAGCAGCCGCGAAGCGGGAGGGAGCCAAGAGACCCAGTACTTC. This sequence encodes CASSREAGGSQETQYF.

The chain recombines TRBV28 with TRBJ2-3, with unresolved D. V lost 4 bases and J lost 2, with 10 bases in between. The CDR3 contains 14 residues. Germline V CDR1 and CDR2: MDHEN, SYDVKM. As DNA, the CDR3 is TGTGCCAGCAGTTCCCTGTCGGTCACAGATACGCAGTATTTT. This encodes CASSSLSVTDTQYF.

CDR3 sequence: CASSFAPSGVTF. In DNA form, the CDR3 reads TGTGCCAGCAGTTTCGCCCCCTCGGGGGTAACCTTC. V and J are TRBV28 and TRBJ1-2; D is perhaps TRBD1 (5 bases). CDR1 is MDHEN and CDR2 is SYDVKM in the germline V gene. V lost 3 bases to trimming and J lost 14 bases, with 16 bases between them. This CDR3 has 12 amino acids.

For the CDR3, the DNA is TGCGCCAGCAGCTTGGGAGCGACAGGGGGATCTCAGCCCCAGCATTTT. Residues: CASSLGATGGSQPQHF. The chain carries TRBV5-1 and TRBJ1-5, with 9 bases identical to TRBD1. The germline V gene has CDR1 SGHRS and CDR2 YFSETQ. The CDR3 is made up of 16 amino acids. V was pared by 0 bases and J by 6 bases, with 7 bases of the junction left unmatched. The complete variable domain, with remaining parts taken from reference TRBV5-1 and TRBJ1-5, reads KAGVTQTPRYLIKTRGQQVTLSCSPISGHRSVSWYQQTPGQGLQFLFEYFSETQRNKGNFPGRFSGRQFSNSRSEMNVSTLELGDSALYLCASSLGATGGSQPQHFGDGTRLSIL.

The rearrangement links TRBV5-1 to TRBJ1-1; maybe TRBD1 (6 bases). The CDR3 loop spans 15 amino acids. Germline V lookup: CDR1 SGHRS, CDR2 YFSETQ. The V and J ends lost 1 base and 1 base respectively, with 11 bases between them. The CDR3 DNA follows: TGCGCCAGCAGCTTGTTAACAGGGTGGAACACTGAAGCTTTCTTT. It translates to CASSLLTGWNTEAFF.

The chain uses TRBV6-1 and TRBJ1-1, with D maybe TRBD1 (5 bases). CDR3 length: 13 residues. The germline gives CDR1 MNHNS, CDR2 SASEGT. V lost 2 bases and J 4 bases, leaving 8 bases between the germline ends. CDR3 sequence: CASSETGLTEAFF. The CDR3 coding sequence is TGTGCCAGCAGTGAAACAGGTCTCACTGAAGCTTTCTTT.

The J gene is TRBJ2-1, the V gene TRBV18; D may be TRBD2 (6 bases). This CDR3 is 13 amino acids long. V lost 6 bases and J lost 3, with 9 bases in between. CDR1 and CDR2 from the germline V gene are KGHSH and LQKENI. CDR3 loop: CASSATSYNEQFF. The CDR3 coding sequence is TGTGCCAGCTCGGCGACTAGCTACAATGAGCAGTTCTTC.

The V and J genes are TRBV4-1 and TRBJ2-3; D uncertain. CDR1 is MGHRA and CDR2 is YSYEKL in the germline V gene. The CDR3 contains 15 residues. The V end lost 1 base, the J end lost 6 bases, and 14 bases lay between the germline ends. CDR3 protein: CASSQGARVYDTQYF. CDR3 coding DNA: TGCGCCAGCAGCCAAGGCGCCCGGGTCTATGATACGCAGTATTTT.

This rearrangement joins TRBV18 to TRBJ1-1; tentatively, D is TRBD1 (5 bases). Germline CDR1 is KGHSH and CDR2 is LQKENI. The CDR3 runs to 13 residues. V was trimmed by 3 bases and J by 3 bases, leaving 8 bases between them. CDR3 sequence (DNA): TGTGCCAGCTCACCGCAGGGTTACACTGAAGCTTTCTTT. This codes for CASSPQGYTEAFF. Variable domain in full (rest from reference TRBV18 and TRBJ1-1): NAGVMQNPRHLVRRRGQEARLRCSPMKGHSHVYWYRQLPEEGLKFMVYLQKENIIDESGMPKERFSAEFPKEGPSILRIQQVVRGDSAAYFCASSPQGYTEAFFGQGTRLTVV.

The rearrangement uses TRBV5-1 and TRBJ1-2, with 8 bases that match TRBD1. V lost 4 bases to trimming and J lost 4 bases; unmatched junction nucleotides: 6. The CDR3 runs 14 residues. Germline V gene sequence: CDR1 SGHRS, CDR2 YFSETQ. CDR3 sequence reads: CASSAEGQAYGYTF. CDR3 in DNA: TGCGCCAGCAGCGCGGAGGGACAGGCCTATGGCTACACCTTC.

The chain has TRBV27 and TRBJ2-7; 8 positions agree with TRBD1. Germline CDR1 is MNHEY and CDR2 is SMNVEV (reference sequence). V lost 5 bases, J lost 3 bases, and 6 bases stayed unmatched. The CDR3 is 14 amino acids. In nucleotides, the CDR3 is TGTGCCAGCAGTCCTCTCGGACAGGGCTACGAGCAGTACTTC. Translation gives CASSPLGQGYEQYF.

The chain combines TRBV23-1 with TRBJ2-7; perhaps TRBD2 as D (5 bases). TRBV23-1 is filed as an ORF, its function uncertain. Trimming removed 4 bases at V and 2 bases at J, with 21 bases between. The CDR3 is 17 residues long. CDR3: CASSPLRRPRPPYEQYF. CDR3 sequence (DNA): TGCGCCAGCAGTCCCCTTCGGAGGCCCCGGCCCCCCTACGAGCAGTACTTC.

V gene TRBV29-1 combines with J gene TRBJ2-7, with unresolved D. Germline CDR1 and CDR2: SQVTM and ANQGSEA. V was cut by 3 bases and J by 3 bases, with 3 bases left in between. CDR3 size: 10 residues. The CDR3 loop is CSVDYYEQYF. The DNA for the CDR3 is TGCAGCGTTGACTACTACGAGCAGTACTTC.

The chain uses TRBV28 and TRBJ1-2; D remains unclear. CDR3 length equals 12 residues. Germline lookup yields CDR1 MDHEN and CDR2 SYDVKM. V was trimmed by 2 bases and J by 3 bases, leaving 4 bases between them. CDR3 DNA: TGTGCCAGCAGTTTAAGAGACTATGGCTACACCTTC. Translated, it gives CASSLRDYGYTF.

The rearrangement joins TRBV18 to TRBJ2-7, with TRBD1 matching 12 bases. This CDR3 is 17 amino acids long. The V gene end was trimmed by 5 bases and the J gene end by 5 bases; junction bases not matched to a gene: 13. The germline V gene has CDR1 KGHSH and CDR2 LQKENI. The CDR3 sequence is CASSRPTRGQGANEQYF. The CDR3 DNA reads TGTGCCAGCTCAAGACCTACTCGGGGACAGGGGGCAAACGAGCAGTACTTC. The full variable domain, its missing parts supplied by reference TRBV18 and TRBJ2-7, is NAGVMQNPRHLVRRRGQEARLRCSPMKGHSHVYWYRQLPEEGLKFMVYLQKENIIDESGMPKERFSAEFPKEGPSILRIQQVVRGDSAAYFCASSRPTRGQGANEQYFGPGTRLTVT.

In its sample, this clone was seen once. The chain links TRBV28 to TRBJ1-1, with D unclear. The ends were cut back, 3 bases at V and 1 base at J, with 9 bases in the middle. This CDR3 region has 14 residues. The germline CDR1 and CDR2 sequences are MDHEN and SYDVKM. The DNA for the CDR3 is TGTGCCAGCAGTTTGGTCCGGAGGAACACTGAAGCTTTCTTT. Translating it yields CASSLVRRNTEAFF.

V and J are TRBV11-2 and TRBJ2-5; perhaps TRBD2 as D (7 bases). CDR1 is SGHAT, CDR2 FQNNGV, per germline. The CDR3 totals 16 residues. The V and J ends lost 4 bases and 4 bases respectively, with 19 bases between them. CDR3 loop: CASSSGEGVLRETQYF. The CDR3 region has the DNA TGTGCCAGCAGCTCCGGGGAGGGGGTTCTACGAGAGACCCAGTACTTC.

This clone came up a few times. The chain is built from TRBV6-1 and TRBJ2-7, with 11 bases aligning to TRBD2. Trimming removed 4 bases from V and 0 bases from J; junction bases left unmatched: 2. The CDR3 spans 15 residues. Looked up from germline, CDR1 is MNHNS and CDR2 is SASEGT. The CDR3 loop is CASSGLAGSSYEQYF. The CDR3 region has the DNA TGTGCCAGCAGTGGACTAGCGGGATCCTCCTACGAGCAGTACTTC.